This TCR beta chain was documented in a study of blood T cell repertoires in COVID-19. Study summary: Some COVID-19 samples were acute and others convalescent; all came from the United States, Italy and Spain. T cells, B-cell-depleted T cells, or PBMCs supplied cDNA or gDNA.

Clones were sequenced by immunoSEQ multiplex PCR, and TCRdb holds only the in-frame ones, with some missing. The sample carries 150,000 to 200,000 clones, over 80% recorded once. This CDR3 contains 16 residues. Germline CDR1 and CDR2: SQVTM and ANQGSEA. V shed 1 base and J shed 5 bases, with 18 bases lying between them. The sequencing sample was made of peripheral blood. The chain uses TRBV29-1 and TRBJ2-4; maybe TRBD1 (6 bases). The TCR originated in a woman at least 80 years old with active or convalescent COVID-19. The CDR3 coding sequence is TGCAGCGTTGAAGGTGGGCAGGGGCACGGTCAAAACATTCAGTACTTC. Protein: CSVEGGQGHGQNIQYF.